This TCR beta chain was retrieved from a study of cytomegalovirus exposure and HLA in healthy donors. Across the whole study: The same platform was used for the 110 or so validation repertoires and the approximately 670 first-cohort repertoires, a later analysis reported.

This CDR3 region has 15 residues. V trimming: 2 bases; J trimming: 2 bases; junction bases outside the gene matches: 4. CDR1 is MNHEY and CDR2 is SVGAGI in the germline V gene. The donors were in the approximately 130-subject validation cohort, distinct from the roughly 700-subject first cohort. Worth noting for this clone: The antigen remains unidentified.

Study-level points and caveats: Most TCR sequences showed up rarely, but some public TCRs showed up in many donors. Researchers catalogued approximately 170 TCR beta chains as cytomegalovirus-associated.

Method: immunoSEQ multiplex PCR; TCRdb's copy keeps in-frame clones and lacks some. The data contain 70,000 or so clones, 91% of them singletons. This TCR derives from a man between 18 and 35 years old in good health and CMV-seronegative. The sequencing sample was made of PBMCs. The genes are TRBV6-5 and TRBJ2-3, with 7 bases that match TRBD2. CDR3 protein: CASSYGGLHTDTQYF. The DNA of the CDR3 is TGTGCCAGCAGTTACGGGGGACTACACACAGATACGCAGTATTTT.